The sequence of this T cell receptor beta chain was determined in a study of shared clonotypes between healthy human individuals. CDR1 is SGDLS, CDR2 YYNGEE, per germline. Deletions cut 4 bases from V and 3 bases from J, with 19 bases between. The CDR3 length is 16 residues. Repertoires were generated with immunoSEQ multiplex PCR, while TCRdb's copy carries only in-frame clones and drops some. The table records some 530,000 clones, almost 80% of them present only once. Everyone who donated was a Caucasian adult who lived in Nashville, Tennessee. Researchers drew on around 83 million PBMCs for genomic DNA from unsorted samples.

Sample: PBMCs. V usage is TRBV9 and J usage is TRBJ1-1; a weak D match, TRBD1 (5 bases). The sequence was collected from a woman aged 40 to 50 in good health. Some clones in this sample may be carry-over from other donors' samples. The CDR3 reads CASSQPLGGEDTEAFF. The CDR3 coding sequence is TGTGCCAGCAGCCAACCCTTGGGGGGAGAGGACACTGAAGCTTTCTTT.